This TCR beta chain was sequenced during a study of vaccination effects on CD4 cells after COVID-19. Assay used: immunoSEQ multiplex PCR; TCRdb lists only in-frame clones, some missing. This sample has tens of thousands of clones, with roughly 86% found just once. Sequencing followed a ViraFEST assay step that expanded antigen-specific CD4+ T cells with viral peptide pools. The culture ran for 10 days, and then CD4+ T cells were isolated. Two doses of either BNT162b2 or mRNA-1273 were given to each participant. Comments on this clone: Its antigen remains unknown.

Sample: CD4+ T cells from PBMCs cultured with HCoV-NL63 spike peptides, taken after COVID-19 vaccination. The sequence derives from a human donor who received a COVID-19 vaccine. Some clones in this sample may be carry-over from other donors' samples.

The CDR3, as DNA: TGTGCCAGCAGCCGACAGTTCGATAATTCACCCCTCCACTTT. Its protein is CASSRQFDNSPLHF. The chain is built from TRBV6-5 and TRBJ1-6, with TRBD1 as a possible D gene (5 bases). V was pared by 6 bases and J by 5 bases, with 11 bases between. Germline-derived CDR1 and CDR2 are MNHEY and SVGAGI. CDR3 size: 14 residues.